Sequencing of this T cell receptor beta chain was carried out in a study of cytomegalovirus exposure and HLA in healthy donors. On the study more broadly: An early data release held approximately 85 million unique TCRs from HLA-typed donors.

Trimming cost V 5 bases and J 6 bases; bases outside gene matches: 12. Per the germline V gene, CDR1 is SGHTS and CDR2 is YDEGEE. The CDR3 is made up of 15 amino acids. PCR used 60 Vbeta primers and 13 Jbeta primers. Produced via immunoSEQ multiplex PCR; TCRdb's table is partial and in-frame only. This sample's table has 110,000 to 150,000 clones. The TCR was taken from a male donor in good health and CMV-seronegative. The rearrangement links TRBV5-8 to TRBJ1-2; 8 nucleotides align to TRBD1. Sequenced sample: PBMCs. In DNA, the CDR3 is TGTGCCAGCAGTCGATACAGGGGGATAGGCGATGGCTACACCTTC. This encodes CASSRYRGIGDGYTF.